This TCR beta chain was recorded in a study of regulatory T cells in long-lasting Graves disease. Building of the TCR beta libraries involved iRepertoire HTBI primers and Arm-PCR of CDR3 regions. Authors' data handling: Across samples, 62 TRBV and about 15 TRBJ segments were found. MiXCR was run by TCRdb on the multiplex PCR reads, yielding one entry per CDR3 protein. The V and J calls and clone size come from TCRdb's table, not from the authors' own analysis. Here the sample spans about 460,000 distinct CDR3 sequences, roughly 15% being singletons. Noted time point: newly diagnosed GD, antithyroid drugs for less than 3 months. Extracted RNA from PBMCs served as the source of the TCR library. This clonotype was observed a handful of times. This CDR3 has 13 residues. CDR1 and CDR2 (germline): DFQATT, SNEGSKA (reference sequence). V was clipped by 0 bases and J by 5 bases, with 10 bases between them. This same sample was also taken into another study, of T cells in Graves' hyperthyroidism and ophthalmopathy. This second study notes: Diagnosis of hyperthyroidism was new in patients aged 18 to 65, and its duration was under 2 months. RT-PCR in the first round (using the HTBI primer set) targeted the TCR CDR3.

The TCR comes from a woman aged 45-65 years with Graves disease. The rearrangement joins TRBV20-1 to TRBJ1-2; no reliable D call. Sequencing was performed on peripheral blood mononuclear cells (PBMCs), taken at new diagnosis, from a patient treated with antithyroid drugs. CDR3 nucleotides: TGCAGTGCTAGAGATCAGTACAAATATGGCTACACCTTC. It encodes CSARDQYKYGYTF.